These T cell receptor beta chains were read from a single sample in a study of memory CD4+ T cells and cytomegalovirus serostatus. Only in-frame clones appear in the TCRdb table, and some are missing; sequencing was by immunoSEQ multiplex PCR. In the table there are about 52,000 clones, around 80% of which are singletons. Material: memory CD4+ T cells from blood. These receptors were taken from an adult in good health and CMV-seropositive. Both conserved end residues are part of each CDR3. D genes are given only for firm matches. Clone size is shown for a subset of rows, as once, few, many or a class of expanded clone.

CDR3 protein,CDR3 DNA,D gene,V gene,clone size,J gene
CASSSSSLGKTQYF,TGTGCCAGCAGTTCCTCTTCCTTAGGAAAGACCCAGTACTTC,-,TRBV27,-,TRBJ2-5
CASSHRTGVACYSNQPQHF,TGTGCCAGCAGCCATAGGACAGGGGTAGCCTGTTATAGCAATCAGCCCCAGCATTTT,TRBD1,TRBV14,-,TRBJ1-5
CASSYTVGVGTEAFF,TGTGCCAGCAGCTATACTGTGGGCGTTGGGACTGAAGCTTTCTTT,-,TRBV7-2,-,TRBJ1-1
CASSHIQGALYEQYF,TGTGCCAGCAGCCACATACAGGGAGCCCTCTACGAGCAGTACTTC,-,TRBV14,-,TRBJ2-7
CASSQALGTLYEQYF,TGCGCCAGCAGCCAAGCATTAGGGACTTTATACGAGCAGTACTTC,-,TRBV4-1,-,TRBJ2-7
CASSLEGRPSEQYF,TGTGCCAGCAGCTTAGAAGGGAGACCCAGCGAGCAGTACTTC,-,TRBV11-2,-,TRBJ2-7
CASSSPGRGGKNIQYF,TGTGCCAGCAGTTCCCCAGGCAGGGGAGGCAAAAACATTCAGTACTTC,-,TRBV6-5,few,TRBJ2-4
CASSLTWGEKQFF,TGTGCCAGCAGCTTAACGTGGGGGGAGAAGCAGTTCTTC,-,TRBV7-3,once,TRBJ2-1
CASSLGGGVQNEQFF,TGTGCCAGCAGTTTAGGAGGCGGGGTCCAAAATGAGCAGTTCTTC,-,TRBV28,once,TRBJ2-1
CASSVGQPSSYEQYF,TGTGCCAGCAGCGTGGGACAGCCTAGCTCCTACGAGCAGTACTTC,TRBD1,TRBV5-5,-,TRBJ2-7
CASSLRGDLNYGYTF,TGTGCCAGCAGTTTAAGAGGAGATCTTAACTATGGCTACACCTTC,-,TRBV6-9,-,TRBJ1-2
CASSFWTGNYGYTF,TGTGCCAGCAGCTTCTGGACAGGCAACTATGGCTACACCTTC,TRBD1,TRBV5-4,-,TRBJ1-2
CASSETLQGSAFF,TGTGCCAGCAGTGAAACTTTACAGGGGTCGGCTTTCTTT,TRBD1,TRBV6-1,-,TRBJ1-1
CASSFPDIGELFF,TGTGCCAGCAGTTTCCCCGATATCGGGGAGCTGTTTTTT,-,TRBV28,-,TRBJ2-2
CASSLGGLPVKTQYF,TGTGCCAGCAGTTTAGGCGGGCTCCCCGTAAAGACCCAGTACTTC,-,TRBV28,-,TRBJ2-5
CASSLGGTSLSTDTQYF,TGTGCCAGCAGCTTAGGGGGTACTAGCCTGAGCACAGATACGCAGTATTTT,-,TRBV11-2,few,TRBJ2-3
CATATGTQKAFF,TGTGCCACCGCCACAGGTACCCAGAAAGCTTTCTTT,-,TRBV6-1,-,TRBJ1-1
CASSRAGSRTSGFHYNEQFF,TGCGCCAGCAGCCGGGCCGGGTCCAGGACTAGCGGGTTTCATTACAATGAGCAGTTCTTC,TRBD2,TRBV4-1,-,TRBJ2-1